The next 2 T cell receptor beta chains were all read from a single sample in a study of blood T cell repertoires in COVID-19 (dated by TCRdb to about 2020). Receptor amplification or capture employed the immunoSEQ multiplex PCR assay. TCRdb's version of the immuneACCESS table is confined to in-frame rearrangements and falls short of the full clone set. An unresolved V gene accounts for under half of the shortfall where checked; the remainder is of unknown origin. This sample is represented by 150,000 to 200,000 clones; over 75% of them were singletons. Roughly 0.56% of the sample comes from the top ten. The sample consisted of peripheral blood. Source of these receptors: a man aged 50-59 years with acute or convalescent COVID-19.

The gene calls are TRBV6-2 or TRBV6-3 and TRBJ1-5; D is possibly TRBD1 (5 bases). Germline assignment: CDR1 MNHEY and CDR2 SVGEGT. The CDR3 has 16 amino acids. V was cut by 4 bases and J by 2 bases, with 15 bases left in between. The CDR3 bases are TGTGCCAGCAGTTTTACCCCAGGGTCGCGCAATCAGCCCCAGCATTTT. Its translation is CASSFTPGSRNQPQHF.

V gene TRBV5-1 combines with J gene TRBJ1-2; 8 nucleotides line up with TRBD1. This CDR3 comprises 15 residues. Germline CDR1 is SGHRS and CDR2 is YFSETQ. Trimming cost V 4 bases and J 3 bases; bases outside gene matches: 8. The CDR3 protein is CASSLGGTGDYGYTF. The DNA for the CDR3 is TGCGCCAGCAGCCTCGGTGGGACAGGAGACTATGGCTACACCTTC.